The clone carrying this TCR beta chain was detected many times. The sample comes from a study of T cells in Graves' hyperthyroidism and ophthalmopathy. Trimming cost V 1 base and J 0 bases; bases outside gene matches: 12. The germline gives CDR1 LGHNA, CDR2 YNFKEQ. CDR3 length: 18 residues. The TCR beta CDR3 regions underwent amplification using RNA transcripts as the source. Carried out on the TCR CDR3, a first-round RT-PCR used the HTBI primer set. Via MiXCR, TCRdb re-called the multiplex PCR reads, giving one row per CDR3 protein. Among about 520,000 distinct CDR3 sequences listed, approximately 25% were seen once.

The V and J genes are TRBV4-2 and TRBJ2-7; 7 bases align to TRBD2. The material sequenced was blood. The receptor was isolated from a woman aged 25 to 45 with Graves' ophthalmopathy. For the CDR3, the DNA is TGTGCCAGCAGCCAAGGGCCGGGGGGTATTCTTCGCTCCTACGAGCAGTACTTC. This translates into CASSQGPGGILRSYEQYF.